Listed here is a single T cell receptor (beta chain). The sample comes from a study of somatic mutations in cytotoxic T cells in rheumatoid arthritis. This CDR3 is 16 amino acids long. Deletions cut 2 bases from V and 1 base from J, with 11 bases between. Per germline, CDR1 LGHNA and CDR2 YSLEER. Positive selection using magnetic beads isolated the CD4+ and CD8+ cells (purity was checked by flow cytometry). Assay: immunoSEQ multiplex PCR; the TCRdb copy retains only in-frame clones and omits some. In the table there are about 20,000 clones, 86% of which are singletons. The sample taken for sequencing was CD8+ T cells sorted from blood. The TCR originated in a woman in her fifties or sixties in good health. The V call is TRBV4-3, the J call TRBJ2-2, with D perhaps given as TRBD1 or TRBD2 (5 bases each). The CDR3 nucleotides are TGCGCCAGCAGCCAAAGCGAGGGGCTGAACACCGGGGAGCTGTTTTTT. The encoded protein is CASSQSEGLNTGELFF.